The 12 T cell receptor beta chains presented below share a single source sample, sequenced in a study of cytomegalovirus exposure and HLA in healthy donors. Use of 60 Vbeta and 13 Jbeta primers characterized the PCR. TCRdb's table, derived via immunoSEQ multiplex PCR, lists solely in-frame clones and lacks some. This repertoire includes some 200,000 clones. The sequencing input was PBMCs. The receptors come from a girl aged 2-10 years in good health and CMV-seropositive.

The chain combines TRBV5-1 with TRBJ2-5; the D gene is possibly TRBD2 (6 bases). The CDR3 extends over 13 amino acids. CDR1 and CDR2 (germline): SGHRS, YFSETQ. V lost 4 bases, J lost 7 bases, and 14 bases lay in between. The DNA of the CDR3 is TGCGCCAGCAGCCTCCGACTAGTTGGGACCCAGTACTTC. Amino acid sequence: CASSLRLVGTQYF.

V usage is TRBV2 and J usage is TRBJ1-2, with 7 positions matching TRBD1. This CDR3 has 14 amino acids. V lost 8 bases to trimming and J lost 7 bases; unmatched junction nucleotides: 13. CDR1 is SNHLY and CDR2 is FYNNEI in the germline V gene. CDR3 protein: CASRPRSGGVGYTF. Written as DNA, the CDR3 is TGTGCCAGCCGTCCTAGGTCAGGGGGAGTTGGCTACACCTTC.

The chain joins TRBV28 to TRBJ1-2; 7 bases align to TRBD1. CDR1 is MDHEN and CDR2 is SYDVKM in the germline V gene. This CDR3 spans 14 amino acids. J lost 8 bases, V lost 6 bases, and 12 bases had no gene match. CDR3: CASSPDRRTIGYTF. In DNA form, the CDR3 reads TGTGCCAGCAGCCCGGACAGGCGTACAATAGGCTACACCTTC.

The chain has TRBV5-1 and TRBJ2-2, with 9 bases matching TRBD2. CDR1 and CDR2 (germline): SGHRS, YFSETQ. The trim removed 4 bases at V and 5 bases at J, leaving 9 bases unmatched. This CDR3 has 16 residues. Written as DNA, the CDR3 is TGCGCCAGCAGCCTACAAGCGGGAGGTAATACCGGGGAGCTGTTTTTT. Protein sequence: CASSLQAGGNTGELFF.

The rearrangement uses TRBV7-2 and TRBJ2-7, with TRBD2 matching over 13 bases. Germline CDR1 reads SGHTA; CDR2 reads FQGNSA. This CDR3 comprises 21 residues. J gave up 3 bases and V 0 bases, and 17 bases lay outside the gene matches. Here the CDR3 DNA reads TGTGCCAGCAGCTTAGCCTGGACTAGCGGGAGTTCCCATAGATCGAGCTACGAGCAGTACTTC. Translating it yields CASSLAWTSGSSHRSSYEQYF.

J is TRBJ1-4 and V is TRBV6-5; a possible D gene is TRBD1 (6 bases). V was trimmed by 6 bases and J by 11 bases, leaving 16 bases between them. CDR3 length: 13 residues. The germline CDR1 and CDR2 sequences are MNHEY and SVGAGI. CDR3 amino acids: CASRPGQSDKLFF. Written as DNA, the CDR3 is TGTGCCAGCAGGCCTGGACAGTCGGATAAACTGTTTTTT.

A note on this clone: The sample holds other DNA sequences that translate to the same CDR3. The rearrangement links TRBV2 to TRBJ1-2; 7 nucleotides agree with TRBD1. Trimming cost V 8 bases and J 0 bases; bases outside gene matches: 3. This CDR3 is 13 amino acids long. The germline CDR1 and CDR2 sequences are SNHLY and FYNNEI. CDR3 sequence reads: CASGTETNYGYTF. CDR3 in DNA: TGTGCCAGCGGGACAGAGACTAACTATGGCTACACCTTC.

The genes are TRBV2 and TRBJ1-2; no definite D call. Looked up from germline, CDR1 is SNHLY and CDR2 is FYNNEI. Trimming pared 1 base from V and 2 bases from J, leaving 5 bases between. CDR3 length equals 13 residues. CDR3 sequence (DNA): TGTGCCAGCAGTGAAGGGGCAAACTATGGCTACACCTTC. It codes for CASSEGANYGYTF.

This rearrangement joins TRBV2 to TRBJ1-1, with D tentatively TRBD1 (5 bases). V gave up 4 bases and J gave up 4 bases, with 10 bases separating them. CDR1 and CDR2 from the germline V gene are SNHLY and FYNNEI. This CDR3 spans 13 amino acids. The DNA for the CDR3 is TGTGCCAGCAGTGGGGGGGGAGGCACTGAAGCTTTCTTT. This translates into CASSGGGGTEAFF.

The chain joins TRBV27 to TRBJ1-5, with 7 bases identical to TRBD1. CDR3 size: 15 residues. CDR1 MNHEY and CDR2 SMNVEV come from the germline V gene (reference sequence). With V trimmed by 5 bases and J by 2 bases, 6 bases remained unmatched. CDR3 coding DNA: TGTGCCAGCAGTGTAGGGGGCTTAGGCAATCAGCCCCAGCATTTT. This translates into CASSVGGLGNQPQHF.

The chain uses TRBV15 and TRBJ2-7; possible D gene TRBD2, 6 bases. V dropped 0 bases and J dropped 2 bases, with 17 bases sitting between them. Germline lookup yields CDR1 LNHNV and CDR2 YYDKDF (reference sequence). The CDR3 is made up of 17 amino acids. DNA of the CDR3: TGTGCCACCAGCAGAGATGGGTCAGCGGGCGAAGCCTACGAGCAGTACTTC. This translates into CATSRDGSAGEAYEQYF.

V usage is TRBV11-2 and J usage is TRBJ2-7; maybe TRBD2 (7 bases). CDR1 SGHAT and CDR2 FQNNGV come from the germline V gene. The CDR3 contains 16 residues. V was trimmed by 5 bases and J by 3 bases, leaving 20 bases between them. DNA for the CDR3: TGTGCCAGCAGCCCTATGGGGGGGCTGGCGAGCTACGAGCAGTACTTC. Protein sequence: CASSPMGGLASYEQYF.